What follows describes a single T cell receptor (beta chain). TCRdb re-called the RT-PCR reads with MiXCR, one entry per CDR3 protein. This sample carries some 550,000 distinct CDR3 sequences, under 30% of them seen once, and the ten largest clones take about 2.8%. Per the germline V gene, CDR1 is SGHRS and CDR2 is YFSETQ. There are 16 residues in the CDR3. Trimming took off 3 bases at V and 3 bases at J, with 19 bases between the two ends. These data come from a study of response to subunit inactivated influenza vaccine. These same data were also listed under a study on T cells expressing NK-cell markers. That study reports: UMIs were included in TCR beta cDNA generated by 5'RACE template switching. The study sequenced eight donors, seven HCMV-seropositive and one seronegative. An anti-gamma-delta TCR antibody confined sorting to alpha-beta TCR T cells across several of the experiments.

The sequencing used CD4+ T cells sorted from PBMCs, collected roughly 12 days after vaccination. The clonotype comes from a man aged 45-60 years who received an inactivated influenza vaccine. The chain combines TRBV5-1 with TRBJ2-7, with TRBD1 as a possible D gene (6 bases). The CDR3 DNA is TGCGCCAGCAGCTGGGGGTGGGGGCCCCATGGCTACGAGCAGTACTTC. Protein sequence: CASSWGWGPHGYEQYF.